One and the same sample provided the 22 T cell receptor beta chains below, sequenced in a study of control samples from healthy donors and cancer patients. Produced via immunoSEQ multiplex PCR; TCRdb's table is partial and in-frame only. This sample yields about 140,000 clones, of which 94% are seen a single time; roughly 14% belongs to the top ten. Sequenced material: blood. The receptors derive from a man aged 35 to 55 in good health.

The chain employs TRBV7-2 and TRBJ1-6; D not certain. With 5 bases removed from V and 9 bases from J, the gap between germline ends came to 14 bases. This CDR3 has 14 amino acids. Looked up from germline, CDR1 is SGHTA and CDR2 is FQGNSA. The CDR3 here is CASSPPGYGSPLHF. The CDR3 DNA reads TGTGCCAGCAGCCCGCCCGGATATGGTTCACCCCTCCACTTT.

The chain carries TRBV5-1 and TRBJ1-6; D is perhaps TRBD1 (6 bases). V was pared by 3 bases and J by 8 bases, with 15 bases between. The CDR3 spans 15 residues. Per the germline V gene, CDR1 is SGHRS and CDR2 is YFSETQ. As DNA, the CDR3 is TGCGCCAGCAGCTCGGGACTGGGGGCCCATTCACCCCTCCACTTT. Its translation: CASSSGLGAHSPLHF.

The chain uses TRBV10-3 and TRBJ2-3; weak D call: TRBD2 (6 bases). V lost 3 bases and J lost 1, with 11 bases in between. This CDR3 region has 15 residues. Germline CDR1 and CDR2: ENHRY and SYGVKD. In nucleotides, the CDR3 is TGTGCCATCAGTGAAGGGGCTAGCGGCACAGATACGCAGTATTTT. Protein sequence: CAISEGASGTDTQYF.

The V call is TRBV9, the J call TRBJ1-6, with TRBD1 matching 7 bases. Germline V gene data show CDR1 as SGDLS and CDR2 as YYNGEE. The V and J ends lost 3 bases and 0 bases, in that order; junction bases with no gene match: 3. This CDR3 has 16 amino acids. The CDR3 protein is CASSGGQSSYNSPLHF. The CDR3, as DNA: TGTGCCAGCAGCGGGGGACAGAGCTCCTATAATTCACCCCTCCACTTT.

CDR3 protein: CASSGGGQGAGSYNSPLHF. The CDR3 DNA is TGTGCCAGCAGTGGAGGGGGACAGGGGGCCGGCTCCTATAATTCACCCCTCCACTTT. The chain couples TRBV6-1 to TRBJ1-6; 12 bases align to TRBD1. CDR1 and CDR2 (germline): MNHNS, SASEGT. There are 19 residues in the CDR3. After removal of 4 bases from V and 0 bases from J, the junction contained 7 bases not matched to a gene.

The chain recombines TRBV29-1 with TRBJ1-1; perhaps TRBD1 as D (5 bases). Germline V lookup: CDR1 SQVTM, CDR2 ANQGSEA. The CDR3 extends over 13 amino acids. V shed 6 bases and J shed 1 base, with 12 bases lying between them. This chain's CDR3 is CSVKRQGNTEAFF. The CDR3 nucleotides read TGCAGCGTCAAAAGGCAGGGGAACACTGAAGCTTTCTTT.

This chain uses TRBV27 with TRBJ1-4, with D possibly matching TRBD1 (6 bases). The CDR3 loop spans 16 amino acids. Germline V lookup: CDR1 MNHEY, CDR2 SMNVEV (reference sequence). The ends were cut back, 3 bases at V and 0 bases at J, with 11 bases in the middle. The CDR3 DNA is TGTGCCAGCAGTTTGTGGGGGGCTCCAACTAATGAAAAACTGTTTTTT. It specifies CASSLWGAPTNEKLFF.

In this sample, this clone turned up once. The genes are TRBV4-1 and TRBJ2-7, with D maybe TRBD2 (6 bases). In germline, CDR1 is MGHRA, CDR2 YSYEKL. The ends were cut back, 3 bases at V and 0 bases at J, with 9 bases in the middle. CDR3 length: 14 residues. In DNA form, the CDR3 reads TGCGCCAGCAGCCAGGCGGGACTCTCCTACGAGCAGTACTTC. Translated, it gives CASSQAGLSYEQYF.

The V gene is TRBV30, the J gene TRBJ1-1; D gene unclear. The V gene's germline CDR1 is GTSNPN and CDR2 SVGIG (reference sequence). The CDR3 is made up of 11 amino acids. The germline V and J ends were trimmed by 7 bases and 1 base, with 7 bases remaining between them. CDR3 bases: TGTGCCTCCAGGCCGAACACTGAAGCTTTCTTT. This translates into CASRPNTEAFF.

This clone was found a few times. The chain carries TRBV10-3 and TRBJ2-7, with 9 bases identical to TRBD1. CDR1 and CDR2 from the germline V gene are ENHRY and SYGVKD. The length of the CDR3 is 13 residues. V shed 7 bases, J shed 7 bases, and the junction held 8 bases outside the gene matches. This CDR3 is CAIKGGTGTEQYF. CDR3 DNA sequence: TGTGCCATCAAGGGGGGGACAGGGACTGAGCAGTACTTC.

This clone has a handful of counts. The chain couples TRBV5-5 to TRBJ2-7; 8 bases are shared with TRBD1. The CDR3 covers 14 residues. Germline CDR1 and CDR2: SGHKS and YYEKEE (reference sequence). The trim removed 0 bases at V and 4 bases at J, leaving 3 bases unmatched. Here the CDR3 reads CASSLGTGRYEQYF. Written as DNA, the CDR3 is TGTGCCAGCAGCTTGGGGACAGGGCGGTACGAGCAGTACTTC.

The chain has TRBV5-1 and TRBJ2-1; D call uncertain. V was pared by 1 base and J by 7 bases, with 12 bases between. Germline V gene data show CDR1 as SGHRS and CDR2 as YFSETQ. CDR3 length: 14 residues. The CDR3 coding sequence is TGCGCCAGCAGCTTGACGACCCGTAGGAATGAGCAGTTCTTC. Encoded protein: CASSLTTRRNEQFF. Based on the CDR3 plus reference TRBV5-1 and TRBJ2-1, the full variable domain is KAGVTQTPRYLIKTRGQQVTLSCSPISGHRSVSWYQQTPGQGLQFLFEYFSETQRNKGNFPGRFSGRQFSNSRSEMNVSTLELGDSALYLCASSLTTRRNEQFFGPGTRLTVL.

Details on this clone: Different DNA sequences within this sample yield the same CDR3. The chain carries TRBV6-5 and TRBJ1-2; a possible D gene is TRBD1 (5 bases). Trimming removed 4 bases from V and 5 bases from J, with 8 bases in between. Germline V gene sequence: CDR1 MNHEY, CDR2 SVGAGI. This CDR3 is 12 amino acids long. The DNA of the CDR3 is TGTGCCAGCAGTTCGACAGTTTATGGCTACACCTTC. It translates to CASSSTVYGYTF.

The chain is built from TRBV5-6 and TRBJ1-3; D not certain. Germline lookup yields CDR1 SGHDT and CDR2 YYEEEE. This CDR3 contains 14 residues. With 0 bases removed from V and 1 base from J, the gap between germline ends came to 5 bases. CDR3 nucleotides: TGTGCCAGCAGCTTGGGGGTGTCTGGAAACACCATATATTTT. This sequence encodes CASSLGVSGNTIYF. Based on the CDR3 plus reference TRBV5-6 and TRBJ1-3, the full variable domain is DAGVTQSPTHLIKTRGQQVTLRCSPKSGHDTVSWYQQALGQGPQFIFQYYEEEERQRGNFPDRFSGHQFPNYSSELNVNALLLGDSALYLCASSLGVSGNTIYFGEGSWLTVV.

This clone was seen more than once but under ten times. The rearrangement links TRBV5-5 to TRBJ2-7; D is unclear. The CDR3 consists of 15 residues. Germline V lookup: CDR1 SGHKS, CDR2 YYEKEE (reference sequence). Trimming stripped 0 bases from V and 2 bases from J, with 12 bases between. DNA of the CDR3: TGTGCCAGCAGCTTGGCCACGTCAGGAGCCTACGAGCAGTACTTC. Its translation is CASSLATSGAYEQYF.

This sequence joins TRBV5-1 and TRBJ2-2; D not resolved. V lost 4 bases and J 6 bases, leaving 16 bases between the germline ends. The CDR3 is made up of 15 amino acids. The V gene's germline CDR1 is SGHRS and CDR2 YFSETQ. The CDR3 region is CASSPNPYPAGELFF. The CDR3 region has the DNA TGCGCCAGCAGCCCAAATCCATATCCTGCCGGGGAGCTGTTTTTT. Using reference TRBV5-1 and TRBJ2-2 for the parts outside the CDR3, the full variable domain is KAGVTQTPRYLIKTRGQQVTLSCSPISGHRSVSWYQQTPGQGLQFLFEYFSETQRNKGNFPGRFSGRQFSNSRSEMNVSTLELGDSALYLCASSPNPYPAGELFFGEGSRLTVL.

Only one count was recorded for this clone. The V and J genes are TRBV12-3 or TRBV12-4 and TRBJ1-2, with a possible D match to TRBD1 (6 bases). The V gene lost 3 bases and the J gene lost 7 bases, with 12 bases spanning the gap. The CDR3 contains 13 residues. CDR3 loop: CASSLGTGSGYTF. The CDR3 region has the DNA TGTGCCAGCAGTTTGGGAACAGGGAGTGGCTACACCTTC.

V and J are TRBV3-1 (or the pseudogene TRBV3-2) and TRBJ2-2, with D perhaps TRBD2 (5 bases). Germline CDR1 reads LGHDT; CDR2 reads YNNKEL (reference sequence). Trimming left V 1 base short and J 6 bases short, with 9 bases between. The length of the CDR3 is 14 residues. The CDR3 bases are TGTGCCAGCAGCCAAGTACACGGGGCCGGGGAGCTGTTTTTT. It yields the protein CASSQVHGAGELFF.

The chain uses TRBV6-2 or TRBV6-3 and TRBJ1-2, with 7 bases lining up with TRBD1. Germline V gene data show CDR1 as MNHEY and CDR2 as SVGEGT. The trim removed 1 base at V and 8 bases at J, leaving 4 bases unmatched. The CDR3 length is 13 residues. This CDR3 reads CASSYWDRRGYTF. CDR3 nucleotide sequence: TGTGCCAGCAGTTACTGGGACAGACGGGGCTACACCTTC.

The CDR3 bases are TGTGCCAGCAGCGTAGATGCACGCCGAAATGAAAAACTGTTTTTT. This codes for CASSVDARRNEKLFF. The J gene is TRBJ1-4, the V gene TRBV9, with unresolved D. The CDR3 extends over 15 amino acids. The germline V gene has CDR1 SGDLS and CDR2 YYNGEE. V was trimmed by 0 bases and J by 5 bases, leaving 11 bases between them.

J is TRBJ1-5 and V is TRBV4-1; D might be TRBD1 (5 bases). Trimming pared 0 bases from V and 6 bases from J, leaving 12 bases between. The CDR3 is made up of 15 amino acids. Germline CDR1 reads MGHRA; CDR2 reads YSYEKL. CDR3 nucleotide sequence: TGCGCCAGCAGCCAAGAGGTGGGGGTGAGTCAGCCCCAGCATTTT. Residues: CASSQEVGVSQPQHF.

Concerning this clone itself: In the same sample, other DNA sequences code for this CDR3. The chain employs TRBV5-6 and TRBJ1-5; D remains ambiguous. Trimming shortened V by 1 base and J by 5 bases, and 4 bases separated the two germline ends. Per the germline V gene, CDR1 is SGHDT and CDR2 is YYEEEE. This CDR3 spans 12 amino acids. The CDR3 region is CASSLQDQPQHF. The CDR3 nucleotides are TGTGCCAGCAGCTTGCAGGATCAGCCCCAGCATTTT.